This T cell receptor beta chain was documented in a study of blood T cell repertoires in COVID-19. The method was immunoSEQ multiplex PCR; TCRdb's version includes in-frame clones alone and lacks a portion of them. The sample records tens of thousands of clones, 72% being singletons. Specimen: peripheral blood. The clonotype comes from a woman over 75 with acute or convalescent COVID-19.

The CDR3 sequence: CASSVGYDREDYEQYF. CDR3 bases: TGTGCCAGCAGCGTAGGATACGACAGGGAGGACTACGAGCAGTACTTC. J is TRBJ2-7 and V is TRBV9; D is possibly TRBD1 (7 bases). The ends were cut back, 0 bases at V and 3 bases at J, with 16 bases in the middle. The germline V gene has CDR1 SGDLS and CDR2 YYNGEE. The CDR3 has 16 amino acids. The entire variable domain, with the rest obtained from reference TRBV9 and TRBJ2-7, is as follows: DSGVTQTPKHLITATGQRVTLRCSPRSGDLSVYWYQQSLDQGLQFLIQYYNGEERAKGNILERFSAQQFPDLHSELNLSSLELGDSALYFCASSVGYDREDYEQYFGPGTRLTVT.